This TCR beta chain was obtained from a study of cytomegalovirus exposure and HLA in healthy donors. General study findings and limits: According to a subsequent analysis, TCR clusters identified in the first cohort showed a tendency to co-occur across the 110 or so validation repertoires. The classifier, whose performance was assessed in both the original and validation cohorts, reportedly diagnosed cytomegalovirus status with high specificity and sensitivity.

V lost 2 bases to trimming and J lost 7 bases; unmatched junction nucleotides: 8. The CDR3 has 15 residues. CDR1 SEHNR and CDR2 FQNEAQ come from the germline V gene (reference sequence). Sequencing used immunoSEQ multiplex PCR; TCRdb keeps in-frame clones, though not all of them. The table has 71,000 or so clones, about 94% seen once; the top ten hold approximately 2%. Details on this clone: Its specificity is unknown.

The gene calls are TRBV7-9 and TRBJ2-3, with 8 bases that match TRBD1. What was sequenced was PBMCs. This receptor was taken from a young woman in good health and CMV-seronegative. CDR3 in DNA: TGTGCCAGCAGCTTATCCACCCAGGGGGCTAATACGCAGTATTTT. Its protein product is CASSLSTQGANTQYF.